This T cell receptor beta chain was profiled in a study of blood T cell repertoires in COVID-19. Trimming took 0 bases from V and 7 from J, leaving 25 bases between them. Germline assignment: CDR1 SQVTM and CDR2 ANQGSEA. CDR3 size: 19 residues. This table comes from immunoSEQ multiplex PCR, and its TCRdb copy is limited to in-frame clones, with some not included. The repertoire holds approximately 250,000 clones, about 87% seen once, with 8.6% in the top ten. The chain has TRBV29-1 and TRBJ1-6; D uncertain. Sequencing input: peripheral blood. This clonotype originated in a human donor in a cohort sampled during active COVID-19. CDR3 sequence reads: CSVEDRRPQPKRENSPLHF. The CDR3 nucleotides are TGCAGCGTTGAAGATCGAAGGCCGCAACCCAAAAGGGAGAATTCACCCCTCCACTTT.